Listed below are T cell receptor beta chains from one sample, sequenced in a study of somatic mutations in cytotoxic T cells in rheumatoid arthritis. Only in-frame clones appear in the TCRdb table, and some are missing; sequencing was by immunoSEQ multiplex PCR. This sample has approximately 17,000 clones; roughly 73% occur once, and the top ten carry roughly a fifth. Sample: CD8+ T cells sorted from blood. The source is an adult with rheumatoid arthritis. Each CDR3 is given with its conserved first and last residue.

TRBV7-6	TRBJ1-1	CASSSMFRGGTGNTEAFF
TRBV27	TRBJ1-2	CASSLTGNYGYTF
TRBV12-5	TRBJ2-5	CASGLGTGGETQYF
TRBV7-9	TRBJ1-2	CASSLEDGGIYGYTF
TRBV5-1	TRBJ1-3	CASSLGWGLDLLTGNTIYF
TRBV27	TRBJ2-7	CASSFGLANEQYF
TRBV7-9	TRBJ1-1	CASSLVGRGGNTEAFF
TRBV30	TRBJ2-3	CAWSVRGAHRSSTDTQYF
TRBV2	TRBJ2-1	CASSLWQRKYNEQFF
TRBV7-3	TRBJ2-5	CASSPSGNQETQYF
TRBV7-2	TRBJ1-4	CASSLGPLMGGHGEKLFF
TRBV27	TRBJ2-6	CASSLGVGANVLTF
TRBV30	TRBJ2-3	CASLASGYTDTQYF
TRBV5-6	TRBJ2-7	CASSLGPFVEFEYEQYF
TRBV27	TRBJ1-5	CASSVNILQPQHF
TRBV7-8	TRBJ2-7	CASSLVPGRAYEQYF
TRBV7-6	TRBJ2-7	CASNGGARWYF
TRBV2	TRBJ1-2	CASSELAGGNHYGYTF
TRBV4-3	TRBJ1-1	CASSHGTAVEAFF
TRBV7-2	TRBJ1-1	CASSQWAESEAFF
TRBV6-1	TRBJ1-2	CASSPGGNQAYGYTF
TRBV7-3	TRBJ2-7	CASSLNPSSYEQYF
TRBV2	TRBJ1-2	CARTGAKNYGYTF
TRBV5-1	TRBJ2-3	CASSTEVGLPNWTQYF
TRBV4-1	TRBJ1-1	CASSQNGQGVGGTEAFF
TRBV9	TRBJ1-3	CASSASTGTPSGGNTIYF
TRBV27	TRBJ2-1	CASSLLGLANLEQFF
TRBV30	TRBJ2-1	CAWSVPYGSYNEQFF
TRBV28	TRBJ2-7	CASREESSGVYEQYF
TRBV12-1	TRBJ2-7	CASSLTAGSIYEQYF
TRBV5-5	TRBJ1-1	CASSSRDSTEAFF
TRBV9	TRBJ2-2	CASSVAQGAGELFF
TRBV6-5	TRBJ2-1	CASRPEAIGYNEQFF
TRBV7-9	TRBJ1-5	CASSSWGAQPQHF
TRBV6-1	TRBJ2-7	CASAYRGLYEQYF
TRBV10-3	TRBJ1-2	CAISEEGTGRVYGYTF
TRBV29-1	TRBJ1-3	CSVSYGNTIYF